This T cell receptor (beta chain) was documented in a study of shared clonotypes between healthy human individuals. General observations from the study: Lower generation probabilities were found for non-shared clonotypes than for those shared by all four donors. Even with large depth, rarefaction showed that sorted-subset sequencing was incomplete.

About this clone: What it binds is not known.

Study donors comprised healthy, HIV-negative adults devoid of recent acute infection or vaccination. Every subset's genomic DNA went evenly onto several immunoSEQ plates. This table comes from immunoSEQ multiplex PCR, and its TCRdb copy is limited to in-frame clones, with some not included. The sample records some 2,400,000 clones, under 97% being singletons. The CDR3 has 13 amino acids. Per germline, CDR1 WNHNN and CDR2 SYGVQD (reference sequence). The ends were cut back, 5 bases at V and 2 bases at J, with 9 bases in the middle. The sequence derives from a young man in good health. V is TRBV10-1 and J is TRBJ1-2; D not certain. Sequencing input: naive CD4+ T cells sorted from blood. Stated subset: CD45RA+ positively selected. The CDR3 is CASSPEINYGYTF. CDR3 coding DNA: TGCGCCAGCAGTCCAGAGATCAACTATGGCTACACCTTC.